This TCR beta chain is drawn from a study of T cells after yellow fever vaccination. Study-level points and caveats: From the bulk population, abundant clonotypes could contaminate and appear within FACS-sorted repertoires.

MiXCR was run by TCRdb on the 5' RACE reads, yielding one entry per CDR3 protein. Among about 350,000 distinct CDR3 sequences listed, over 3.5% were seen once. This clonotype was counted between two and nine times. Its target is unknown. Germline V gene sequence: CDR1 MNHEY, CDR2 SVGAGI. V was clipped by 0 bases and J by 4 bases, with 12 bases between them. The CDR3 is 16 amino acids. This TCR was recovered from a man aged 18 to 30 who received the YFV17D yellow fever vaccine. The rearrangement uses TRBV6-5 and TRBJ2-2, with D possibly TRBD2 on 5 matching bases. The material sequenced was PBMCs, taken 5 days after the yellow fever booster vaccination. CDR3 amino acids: CASSYSRSGSTGELFF. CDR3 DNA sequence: TGTGCCAGCAGTTACTCGAGGTCGGGGAGCACCGGGGAGCTGTTTTTT.